One and the same sample provided the 3 T cell receptor beta chains below, sequenced in a study of T cell responses to AZD1222 COVID-19 vaccine. Data came from immunoSEQ multiplex PCR; TCRdb stores just in-frame clones and leaves some out. Of roughly 160,000 clones listed, around 94% are singletons. This specimen was peripheral blood, taken on day 0 of AZD1222 vaccination. The receptors originated from an adult in good health.

This clone was detected only once. A read error may account for a junction end that differs from germline. The chain has TRBV30 and TRBJ1-4; D unresolved. The CDR3 extends over 13 amino acids. Germline V gene lookup returns CDR1 GTSNPN and CDR2 SVGIG (reference sequence). This chain's CDR3 is CAWSVNTGEKLFF. The CDR3 coding sequence is TGTGCCTGGAGTGTAAATACCGGTGAAAAGCTGTTTTTT.

The rearrangement joins TRBV6-5 to TRBJ1-2; 7 nucleotides align to TRBD1. Germline V gene lookup returns CDR1 MNHEY and CDR2 SVGAGI. CDR3 size: 15 residues. V lost 6 bases, J lost 8 bases, and 15 bases stayed unmatched. The CDR3 is CASRANSDRVYGYTF. As DNA, the CDR3 is TGTGCCAGCAGAGCCAACTCCGACAGGGTGTACGGCTACACCTTC.

The V call is TRBV7-9, the J call TRBJ2-1, with D possibly matching TRBD2 (6 bases). The CDR3 totals 15 residues. The germline V and J ends were trimmed by 7 bases and 4 bases, with 17 bases remaining between them. Germline CDR1 is SEHNR and CDR2 is FQNEAQ (reference sequence). The DNA of the CDR3 is TGTGCCAGCAACTCCCCCTCGGGAGCTTACAATGAGCAGTTCTTC. This gives the protein CASNSPSGAYNEQFF.